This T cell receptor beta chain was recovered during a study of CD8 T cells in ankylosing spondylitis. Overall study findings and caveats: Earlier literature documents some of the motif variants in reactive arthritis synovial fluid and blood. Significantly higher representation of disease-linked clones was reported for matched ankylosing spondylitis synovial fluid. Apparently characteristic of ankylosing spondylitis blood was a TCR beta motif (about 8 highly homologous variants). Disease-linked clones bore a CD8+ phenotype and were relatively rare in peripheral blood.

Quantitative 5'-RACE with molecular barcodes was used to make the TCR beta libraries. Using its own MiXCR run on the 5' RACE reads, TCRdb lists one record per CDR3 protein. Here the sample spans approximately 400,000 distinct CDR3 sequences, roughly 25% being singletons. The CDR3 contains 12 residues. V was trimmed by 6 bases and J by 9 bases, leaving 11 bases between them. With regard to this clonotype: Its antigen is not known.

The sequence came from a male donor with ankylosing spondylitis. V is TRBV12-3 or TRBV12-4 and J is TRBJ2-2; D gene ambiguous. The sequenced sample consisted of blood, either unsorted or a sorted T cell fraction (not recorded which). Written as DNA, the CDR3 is TGTGCCAGCAGCGATGGGATCCGGGAGCTGTTTTTT. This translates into CASSDGIRELFF.